These 31 T cell receptor beta chains came from one sample sequenced in a study of blood T cell repertoires in COVID-19. TCRdb's copy holds only in-frame clones and misses some; the assay was immunoSEQ multiplex PCR. The sample shows 140,000 to 150,000 clones, approximately 80% of them seen only once. Sequencing input: peripheral blood. These receptors were collected from a woman aged 40 to 55 with active or convalescent COVID-19.

This clone was seen only once. The chain combines TRBV18 with TRBJ2-7; D is possibly TRBD1 (5 bases). V lost 6 bases and J 2 bases, leaving 14 bases between the germline ends. Germline CDR1 and CDR2: KGHSH and LQKENI. The CDR3 extends over 14 amino acids. The chain's CDR3 is CASSQGVGTYEQYF. CDR3 DNA: TGTGCCAGCTCCCAGGGCGTGGGGACCTACGAGCAGTACTTC. The variable domain in full, completed from reference TRBV18 and TRBJ2-7, reads NAGVMQNPRHLVRRRGQEARLRCSPMKGHSHVYWYRQLPEEGLKFMVYLQKENIIDESGMPKERFSAEFPKEGPSILRIQQVVRGDSAAYFCASSQGVGTYEQYFGPGTRLTVT.

V and J are TRBV7-7 and TRBJ2-1, with D possibly matching TRBD1 (5 bases). Between the trimmed V and J ends, which lost 5 bases and 7 bases, there was a span of 21 bases. The CDR3 is 16 residues long. Germline assignment: CDR1 SSHAT and CDR2 FNYEAQ (reference sequence). The chain's CDR3 is CASSPSRAGRSNEQFF. The CDR3 nucleotides are TGTGCCAGCAGCCCCTCCCGGGCAGGGCGGTCAAATGAGCAGTTCTTC.

J is TRBJ2-2 and V is TRBV4-1; 12 bases are a match to TRBD2. The V gene end was trimmed by 0 bases and the J gene end by 4 bases; junction bases not matched to a gene: 6. Germline V gene data show CDR1 as MGHRA and CDR2 as YSYEKL. This CDR3 is built from 18 residues. CDR3 region: CASSQDTRTSGTTGELFF. In DNA, the CDR3 is TGCGCCAGCAGCCAAGATACGAGGACTAGCGGGACCACCGGGGAGCTGTTTTTT.

The V call is TRBV5-1, the J call TRBJ2-3; no clear D gene. The CDR3 extends over 13 amino acids. CDR1 is SGHRS and CDR2 is YFSETQ in the germline V gene. V lost 3 bases and J 2 bases, leaving 7 bases between the germline ends. In DNA form, the CDR3 reads TGCGCCAGCAGCTCCCCAATCACAGATACGCAGTATTTT. Its translation: CASSSPITDTQYF.

This clone was counted once. The chain couples TRBV6-6 to TRBJ2-1, with D possibly being TRBD1 (6 bases). Germline values: CDR1 MNHNY, CDR2 SVGAGI (reference sequence). This CDR3 is 15 amino acids long. Trimming stripped 2 bases from V and 4 bases from J, with 12 bases between. The CDR3 coding sequence is TGTGCCAGCAGTTACGCAGGGGAAATGTACAATGAGCAGTTCTTC. Translating it yields CASSYAGEMYNEQFF.

The chain recombines TRBV28 with TRBJ1-6; 10 nucleotides match TRBD1. Germline CDR1 and CDR2: MDHEN and SYDVKM. V trimming: 0 bases; J trimming: 6 bases; junction bases outside the gene matches: 8. The CDR3 contains 18 residues. CDR3 DNA: TGTGCCAGCAGTTTATGGGGTAGGGGACAGGGGTTTAATTCACCCCTCCACTTT. Translated, it gives CASSLWGRGQGFNSPLHF.

The chain is built from TRBV4-1 and TRBJ1-2; no firm D call. From germline, CDR1 is MGHRA and CDR2 YSYEKL. Trimming stripped 2 bases from V and 3 bases from J, with 4 bases between. The CDR3 is made up of 12 amino acids. CDR3 DNA sequence: TGCGCCAGCAGCCAAAACTACTATGGCTACACCTTC. Amino acid sequence: CASSQNYYGYTF.

The V and J genes are TRBV5-1 and TRBJ2-2; 7 nucleotides align to TRBD1. The V and J ends lost 0 bases and 7 bases, in that order; junction bases with no gene match: 3. CDR3 length: 14 residues. In germline, CDR1 is SGHRS, CDR2 YFSETQ. The CDR3: CASSLEGGGGELFF. CDR3 bases: TGCGCCAGCAGCTTGGAAGGGGGCGGCGGGGAGCTGTTTTTT. Full variable domain (rest looked up from reference TRBV5-1 and TRBJ2-2): KAGVTQTPRYLIKTRGQQVTLSCSPISGHRSVSWYQQTPGQGLQFLFEYFSETQRNKGNFPGRFSGRQFSNSRSEMNVSTLELGDSALYLCASSLEGGGGELFFGEGSRLTVL.

The table lists this clone with a count of one. The chain joins TRBV24-1 to TRBJ1-3; 8 positions agree with TRBD1. CDR3 length: 15 amino acids. The J segment lost 0 bases and the V segment lost 12 bases, leaving 9 bases of the junction unmatched. Germline CDR1 and CDR2: KGHDR and SFDVKD. CDR3 in DNA: TGTGCCCTAGGGACAGGCTACTACTCTGGAAACACCATATATTTT. It yields the protein CALGTGYYSGNTIYF.

V gene TRBV14 combines with J gene TRBJ1-2, with D hard to call. Trimming took 1 base from V and 7 from J, leaving 19 bases between them. Germline-derived CDR1 and CDR2 are SGHDN and FVKESK. CDR3 size: 16 residues. The CDR3, as DNA: TGTGCCAGCAGCCAAGGTCCCGCGGCGGGGAATCGTGGCTACACCTTC. Translated, it gives CASSQGPAAGNRGYTF.

The V gene is TRBV10-3, the J gene TRBJ2-6; TRBD1 matches at 8 bases. The V segment lost 2 bases and the J segment 2 bases; nucleotides outside the gene matches: 8. Per the germline V gene, CDR1 is ENHRY and CDR2 is SYGVKD. The CDR3 sequence is 18 residues long. The CDR3: CAISENQGAKPGANVLTF. As DNA, the CDR3 is TGTGCCATCAGTGAGAATCAGGGGGCGAAACCTGGGGCCAACGTCCTGACTTTC.

This clone was picked up a small number of times. This chain connects TRBV29-1 to TRBJ1-1; maybe TRBD1 (6 bases). Trimming removed 6 bases at V and 4 bases at J, with 18 bases between. This CDR3 spans 14 amino acids. Germline-derived CDR1 and CDR2 are SQVTM and ANQGSEA. The CDR3 protein is CSVSLQGGGTEAFF. In DNA, the CDR3 is TGCAGCGTAAGCCTACAGGGTGGGGGCACTGAAGCTTTCTTT.

The CDR3 region has the DNA TGTGCCAGCAGTCCCATCGGGGGGATAGACACTGAAGCTTTCTTT. It translates to CASSPIGGIDTEAFF. The genes are TRBV27 and TRBJ1-1; maybe TRBD1 (5 bases). Germline values: CDR1 MNHEY, CDR2 SMNVEV (reference sequence). Trimming took 5 bases from V and 3 from J, leaving 16 bases between them. The CDR3 covers 15 residues.

This chain connects TRBV4-3 to TRBJ1-1; 8 bases are shared with TRBD1. This CDR3 is built from 15 residues. Germline CDR1 LGHNA, CDR2 YSLEER. The V gene end was trimmed by 5 bases and the J gene end by 5 bases; junction bases not matched to a gene: 10. In nucleotides, the CDR3 is TGCGCCAGCAGCTCATCGGCCAGGGGGCGGACTGAAGCTTTCTTT. It translates to CASSSSARGRTEAFF.

V and J are TRBV13 and TRBJ2-7; 9 bases agree with TRBD1. In germline, CDR1 is PRHDT, CDR2 FYEKMQ (reference sequence). This CDR3 has 16 residues. J was trimmed by 3 bases and V by 4 bases; bases with no gene match: 10. CDR3 in amino acids: CASSSLSRDRVYEQYF. The CDR3 bases are TGTGCCAGCAGCTCATTATCCCGGGACAGGGTCTACGAGCAGTACTTC.

V and J are TRBV4-2 and TRBJ2-3; 9 bases map to TRBD2. The CDR3 length is 16 residues. The germline V gene encodes CDR1 LGHNA and CDR2 YNFKEQ. J lost 5 bases, V lost 0 bases, and 6 bases had no gene match. CDR3 amino acids: CASSQDASGGRDTQYF. As DNA, the CDR3 is TGTGCCAGCAGCCAAGACGCCAGCGGGGGGAGAGATACGCAGTATTTT.

This clone was picked up a small number of times. The chain employs TRBV28 and TRBJ1-5, with D possibly being TRBD1 (5 bases). This CDR3 is 17 amino acids long. Between the trimmed V and J ends, which lost 6 bases and 2 bases, there was a span of 20 bases. Germline V gene sequence: CDR1 MDHEN, CDR2 SYDVKM. CDR3 sequence: CASSPPNRRGGNQPQHF. In DNA form, the CDR3 reads TGTGCCAGCAGCCCACCCAACAGGCGGGGAGGCAATCAGCCCCAGCATTTT.

The J gene is TRBJ1-1, the V gene TRBV30, with TRBD1 identical over 12 bases. J was trimmed by 1 base and V by 2 bases; bases with no gene match: 2. Germline V gene data show CDR1 as GTSNPN and CDR2 as SVGIG (reference sequence). The CDR3 has 15 residues. CDR3: CAWSRGQGANTEAFF. The CDR3 DNA reads TGTGCCTGGAGTCGGGGACAGGGGGCGAACACTGAAGCTTTCTTT.

The chain has TRBV5-1 and TRBJ2-3; 10 bases match TRBD2. Germline loops: CDR1 SGHRS, CDR2 YFSETQ. With V trimmed by 6 bases and J by 6 bases, 10 bases remained unmatched. The CDR3 loop spans 15 amino acids. The CDR3 spells CASNSQSGLADTQYF. In DNA form, the CDR3 reads TGCGCCAGCAACTCCCAGTCGGGACTAGCGGATACGCAGTATTTT.

The table lists this clone with a count of one. The CDR3 coding sequence is TGTGCCTGGAGTGTAAGGGGGCCCCAGCATTTT. Protein sequence: CAWSVRGPQHF. The chain employs TRBV30 and TRBJ1-5, with a tentative D call TRBD1 (5 bases). CDR1 and CDR2 (germline): GTSNPN, SVGIG (reference sequence). The CDR3 covers 11 residues. With 0 bases removed from V and 9 bases from J, the gap between germline ends came to 6 bases. Variable domain in full (rest from reference TRBV30 and TRBJ1-5): SQTIHQWPATLVQPVGSPLSLECTVEGTSNPNLYWYRQAAGRGLQLLFYSVGIGQISSEVPQNLSASRPQDRQFILSSKKLLLSDSGFYLCAWSVRGPQHFGDGTRLSIL.

The chain is built from TRBV7-2 and TRBJ2-3, with TRBD2 matching 14 bases. V was clipped by 1 base and J by 4 bases; unmatched bases: 10. The CDR3 length is 19 residues. Germline V gives CDR1 SGHTA, CDR2 FQGNSA. CDR3 protein: CASSLGLAGGPIISDTQYF. The CDR3 bases are TGTGCCAGCAGCTTAGGACTAGCGGGAGGGCCCATTATCTCAGATACGCAGTATTTT.

This chain uses TRBV28 with TRBJ1-5; D ambiguous. CDR3 size: 13 residues. The V end was cut by 3 bases, the J end by 2 bases, with 5 bases between. CDR1 is MDHEN and CDR2 is SYDVKM in the germline V gene. CDR3 nucleotides: TGTGCCAGCAGTTTTTCGGGCAATCAGCCCCAGCATTTT. Translation gives CASSFSGNQPQHF.

V and J are TRBV5-1 and TRBJ1-6; TRBD1 aligns across 9 bases. Trimming at V came to 2 bases and at J to 5 bases, leaving 2 bases not matched to a gene. Germline values: CDR1 SGHRS, CDR2 YFSETQ. The CDR3 is 15 residues long. CDR3 sequence reads: CASSFRDRDNSPLHF. The CDR3 DNA follows: TGCGCCAGCAGCTTCCGGGACAGGGATAATTCACCCCTCCACTTT.

J is TRBJ1-2 and V is TRBV9; no clear D. Looked up from germline, CDR1 is SGDLS and CDR2 is YYNGEE. This CDR3 region has 13 residues. The V end lost 1 base, the J end lost 2 bases, and 6 bases lay between the germline ends. The CDR3 protein is CASSVSENYGYTF. DNA of the CDR3: TGTGCCAGCAGCGTATCGGAGAACTATGGCTACACCTTC.

The chain combines TRBV3-1 (or the pseudogene TRBV3-2) with TRBJ1-5; D is unresolved. The germline V gene encodes CDR1 LGHDT and CDR2 YNNKEL (reference sequence). The germline V and J ends were trimmed by 1 base and 2 bases, with 12 bases remaining between them. This CDR3 has 16 amino acids. CDR3 nucleotides: TGTGCCAGCAGCCAAGGATCGGGGTCTCGCAATCAGCCCCAGCATTTT. Translation: CASSQGSGSRNQPQHF.

The chain employs TRBV28 and TRBJ1-2, with TRBD1 identical over 11 bases. In germline, CDR1 is MDHEN, CDR2 SYDVKM. V dropped 4 bases and J dropped 5; count of bases not matched to a gene: 9. The CDR3 has 16 amino acids. The CDR3 protein is CASSSHGQGASYGYTF. The CDR3 nucleotides read TGTGCCAGCAGTTCCCACGGACAGGGGGCATCGTATGGCTACACCTTC.

The rearrangement uses TRBV5-1 and TRBJ1-2; no clear D gene. Trimming removed 4 bases at V and 8 bases at J, with 15 bases between. This CDR3 has 13 residues. Germline values: CDR1 SGHRS, CDR2 YFSETQ. The CDR3 nucleotides read TGCGCCAGCAGCCCGGACTTCCGTGGGGGCTACACCTTC. Translation gives CASSPDFRGGYTF.

This chain connects TRBV24-1 to TRBJ2-7; possible D gene TRBD1, 6 bases. The CDR3 is 15 residues long. Trimming stripped 3 bases from V and 5 bases from J, with 16 bases between. Germline CDR1 reads KGHDR; CDR2 reads SFDVKD. Written as DNA, the CDR3 is TGTGCCACCAGTGATGGACAGCCTGGGGGTCACGAGCAGTACTTC. This gives the protein CATSDGQPGGHEQYF.

The V and J genes are TRBV9 and TRBJ2-5, with TRBD1 as a possible D gene (6 bases). CDR1 is SGDLS and CDR2 is YYNGEE in the germline V gene. The CDR3 extends over 16 amino acids. With 0 bases removed from V and 1 base from J, the gap between germline ends came to 13 bases. The CDR3 DNA reads TGTGCCAGCAGCGTAGGCTCCGGACAGCTCCAAGAGACCCAGTACTTC. Its protein is CASSVGSGQLQETQYF.

The sample holds one count of this clone. The chain is built from TRBV6-2 or TRBV6-3 and TRBJ2-1; TRBD2 aligns across 15 bases. The CDR3 is 18 residues long. J was trimmed by 6 bases and V by 4 bases; bases with no gene match: 10. CDR1 and CDR2 (germline): MNHEY, SVGEGT. The chain's CDR3 is CASSSLTGTSGRSNEQFF. In DNA form, the CDR3 reads TGTGCCAGCAGTTCCCTTACTGGGACTAGCGGGAGGAGCAATGAGCAGTTCTTC.

This chain connects TRBV29-1 to TRBJ2-2; 7 bases align to TRBD1. Germline values: CDR1 SQVTM, CDR2 ANQGSEA. The CDR3 spans 14 residues. The ends lost 1 base at V and 1 base at J; junction bases unmatched: 0. CDR3 sequence: CSVEGTGNTGELFF. The DNA of the CDR3 is TGCAGCGTTGAAGGGACAGGGAACACCGGGGAGCTGTTTTTT.